The 21 T cell receptor beta chains in this list originate from one sample, sequenced in a study of early T cells in non-severe SARS-CoV-2 infection. Each CDR3 protein gets one entry after TCRdb re-called the 5' RACE reads with MiXCR. The table lists approximately 68,000 distinct CDR3 sequences, roughly a tenth of them singletons. Sample: whole blood, taken at baseline. These receptor sequences come from an adult who was a healthcare worker with PCR-confirmed SARS-CoV-2 infection or an uninfected control (not recorded which).

The rearrangement links TRBV7-9 to TRBJ2-7; TRBD1 agrees at 10 bases. V shed 5 bases and J 6 bases; nucleotides not matched to a gene: 10. Germline V gene sequence: CDR1 SEHNR, CDR2 FQNEAQ (reference sequence). The CDR3 has 15 residues. CDR3 sequence (DNA): TGTGCCAGCAGCCCCCCCGACAGGGGGCGAGTCGAGCAGTACTTC. This codes for CASSPPDRGRVEQYF.

The V gene is TRBV5-1, the J gene TRBJ1-5; maybe TRBD1 (6 bases). This CDR3 has 14 residues. Deletions cut 0 bases from V and 2 bases from J, with 6 bases between. Germline V lookup: CDR1 SGHRS, CDR2 YFSETQ. CDR3 region: CASSLAGGNQPQHF. The CDR3 DNA reads TGCGCCAGCAGCTTGGCAGGGGGCAATCAGCCCCAGCATTTT.

In DNA, the CDR3 is TGTGCCAGCAGCTTCACAGGGGTAAGAGGGACAGATACGCAGTATTTT. It codes for CASSFTGVRGTDTQYF. The chain links TRBV11-2 to TRBJ2-3, with 7 bases fitting TRBD1. The V gene's germline CDR1 is SGHAT and CDR2 FQNNGV. With V trimmed by 3 bases and J by 3 bases, 9 bases remained unmatched. This CDR3 has 16 amino acids.

This sequence joins TRBV18 and TRBJ2-1; TRBD1 is a possible D gene (6 bases). Germline V gives CDR1 KGHSH, CDR2 LQKENI. The CDR3 is 16 residues long. V was cut by 1 base and J by 12 bases, with 22 bases left in between. Written as DNA, the CDR3 is TGTGCCAGCTCACCACGAGGGGGACCCTTGGGGGATGGGCAGTTCTTC. Amino acids: CASSPRGGPLGDGQFF. Full variable domain (outside the CDR3, taken from reference TRBV18 and TRBJ2-1): NAGVMQNPRHLVRRRGQEARLRCSPMKGHSHVYWYRQLPEEGLKFMVYLQKENIIDESGMPKERFSAEFPKEGPSILRIQQVVRGDSAAYFCASSPRGGPLGDGQFFGPGTRLTVL.

This sequence joins TRBV20-1 and TRBJ2-1, with D unresolved. V was trimmed by 6 bases and J by 0 bases, leaving 9 bases between them. The CDR3 length is 13 residues. The germline CDR1 and CDR2 sequences are DFQATT and SNEGSKA (reference sequence). DNA for the CDR3: TGCAGTGCCGTTGACTCCTCCTACAATGAGCAGTTCTTC. Encoded protein: CSAVDSSYNEQFF.

This clonotype has more than one count but fewer than ten. This chain uses TRBV27 with TRBJ1-4, with a tentative D call TRBD1 (5 bases). Germline CDR1 MNHEY, CDR2 SMNVEV (reference sequence). The CDR3 is 14 residues long. V lost 6 bases to trimming and J lost 5 bases, with 13 bases between them. DNA for the CDR3: TGTGCCAGCAGCACAGTGGGACTAAATGAAAAACTGTTTTTT. The encoded protein is CASSTVGLNEKLFF.

This clonotype has only a few counts. This chain connects TRBV4-3 to TRBJ1-1, with D uncertain. CDR1 and CDR2 (germline): LGHNA, YSLEER. The CDR3 totals 15 residues. Trimming removed 0 bases at V and 7 bases at J, with 15 bases between. CDR3 loop: CASSQDTGLGSEAFF. In DNA, the CDR3 is TGCGCCAGCAGCCAAGACACGGGTTTAGGGAGTGAAGCTTTCTTT.

This clonotype was detected a few times. The DNA of the CDR3 is TGTGCCAGCAGCGTATGGGACCATTATAGCACTGAAGCTTTCTTT. Translated: CASSVWDHYSTEAFF. The chain carries TRBV5-4 and TRBJ1-1, with D possibly TRBD1 on 5 matching bases. Trimming removed 4 bases from V and 4 bases from J, with 17 bases in between. Germline CDR1 and CDR2: SGHNT and YYREEE (reference sequence). CDR3 length equals 15 residues.

In its sample, this clonotype was seen many times. The chain uses TRBV28 and TRBJ2-7, with D tentatively TRBD2 (6 bases). V was pared by 6 bases and J by 4 bases, with 13 bases between. Germline values: CDR1 MDHEN, CDR2 SYDVKM. The CDR3 extends over 13 amino acids. CDR3 nucleotides: TGTGCCAGCAGCCTCATGGGAGGATACGAGCAGTACTTC. It yields the protein CASSLMGGYEQYF.

This clonotype was recorded a few times. The chain joins TRBV20-1 to TRBJ1-1; 7 nucleotides line up with TRBD1. CDR3 length: 12 amino acids. V shed 6 bases, J shed 4 bases, and the junction held 5 bases outside the gene matches. Germline V lookup: CDR1 DFQATT, CDR2 SNEGSKA (reference sequence). The CDR3 region has the DNA TGCAGTGCCACAGGGGAGGGCACTGAAGCTTTCTTT. Translation: CSATGEGTEAFF.

The V gene is TRBV6-5, the J gene TRBJ2-3, with D possibly matching TRBD2 (7 bases). CDR1 is MNHEY, CDR2 SVGAGI, per germline. The CDR3 has 14 amino acids. V dropped 5 bases and J dropped 2 bases, with 11 bases sitting between them. The CDR3 DNA follows: TGTGCCAGCAGTCGAGGGGGGGCCACAGATACGCAGTATTTT. Encoded protein: CASSRGGATDTQYF.

This clonotype was picked up many times. This chain links TRBV30 with TRBJ2-7; D remains unclear. Germline CDR1 is GTSNPN and CDR2 is SVGIG (reference sequence). Trimming pared 3 bases from V and 0 bases from J, leaving 9 bases between. The length of the CDR3 is 13 residues. CDR3 in amino acids: CAWRLQSSYEQYF. CDR3 nucleotide sequence: TGTGCCTGGAGACTTCAGAGCTCCTACGAGCAGTACTTC.

The chain links TRBV6-2 or TRBV6-3 to TRBJ2-2, with D perhaps matching TRBD1 or TRBD2 (5 bases each). Germline CDR1 MNHEY, CDR2 SVGEGT. Between the trimmed V and J ends, which lost 2 bases and 7 bases, there was a span of 5 bases. The CDR3 is 12 residues long. Here the CDR3 reads CASSYGGGELFF. The CDR3 DNA sequence: TGTGCCAGCAGTTACGGGGGCGGGGAGCTGTTTTTT.

The chain combines TRBV9 with TRBJ1-1, with D tentatively TRBD1 (5 bases). This CDR3 comprises 12 residues. Germline V lookup: CDR1 SGDLS, CDR2 YYNGEE. Trimming removed 4 bases from V and 6 bases from J, with 10 bases in between. The CDR3 reads CASSPPGAEAFF. For the CDR3, the DNA is TGTGCCAGCAGCCCCCCGGGGGCTGAAGCTTTCTTT.

Only a few counts were recorded for this clonotype. This chain joins TRBV5-1 and TRBJ2-5; 9 bases are a match to TRBD2. Germline CDR1 is SGHRS and CDR2 is YFSETQ. This CDR3 spans 16 amino acids. After removal of 0 bases from V and 1 base from J, the junction contained 4 bases not matched to a gene. CDR3 sequence: CASSLGAGGPQETQYF. Written as DNA, the CDR3 is TGCGCCAGCAGCTTGGGAGCGGGGGGCCCCCAAGAGACCCAGTACTTC.

V usage is TRBV5-4 and J usage is TRBJ2-3; D might be TRBD1 (6 bases). Trimming took 4 bases from V and 4 from J, leaving 16 bases between them. The CDR3 spans 15 residues. The germline gives CDR1 SGHNT, CDR2 YYREEE (reference sequence). The DNA of the CDR3 is TGTGCCAGCAGCCCACAGGGAATACGCGCAGATACGCAGTATTTT. This codes for CASSPQGIRADTQYF.

This chain links TRBV20-1 with TRBJ1-3; D call uncertain. Between the trimmed V and J ends, which lost 3 bases and 4 bases, there was a span of 13 bases. This CDR3 has 14 amino acids. Per germline, CDR1 DFQATT and CDR2 SNEGSKA (reference sequence). The CDR3 here is CSASSGEWGNTIYF. The CDR3 nucleotides are TGCAGTGCTAGCTCGGGAGAATGGGGAAACACCATATATTTT.

A few counts support this clonotype. The V gene is TRBV20-1, the J gene TRBJ2-3; 15 nucleotides line up with TRBD2. The CDR3 length is 15 residues. V shed 3 bases and J 7 bases; nucleotides not matched to a gene: 5. From germline, CDR1 is DFQATT and CDR2 SNEGSKA (reference sequence). The DNA of the CDR3 is TGCAGTGCTAGCACGGGACTAGCGGGGGGAAATACGCAGTATTTT. It encodes CSASTGLAGGNTQYF.

There are many counts of this clonotype. The J gene is TRBJ1-5, the V gene TRBV30; D remains ambiguous. The ends were cut back, 1 base at V and 5 bases at J, with 12 bases in the middle. CDR1 is GTSNPN and CDR2 is SVGIG in the germline V gene (reference sequence). CDR3 length: 14 amino acids. The CDR3 DNA reads TGTGCCTGGAGTGATGGCCAGGCCTATCAGCCCCAGCATTTT. Its protein product is CAWSDGQAYQPQHF.

This chain links TRBV12-5 with TRBJ1-1, with TRBD1 matching 8 bases. CDR1 LGHNT and CDR2 FRNRAP come from the germline V gene. This CDR3 is built from 14 residues. Germline trimming cut 4 bases from V and 5 bases from J; bases unmatched to any gene: 6. The CDR3, as DNA: TGTGCTAGTGGTTCCGGACAGGGAGGGACTGAAGCTTTCTTT. Translating gives CASGSGQGGTEAFF.

The chain carries TRBV7-2 and TRBJ2-3; D is ambiguous. The V end lost 5 bases, the J end lost 1 base, and 13 bases lay between the germline ends. This CDR3 is 15 amino acids long. The germline V gene encodes CDR1 SGHTA and CDR2 FQGNSA. The CDR3 is CASSPIRGRTDTQYF. CDR3 coding DNA: TGTGCCAGCAGCCCTATAAGAGGACGCACAGATACGCAGTATTTT. Full variable domain (missing parts from reference TRBV7-2 and TRBJ2-3): GAGVSQSPSNKVTEKGKDVELRCDPISGHTALYWYRQSLGQGLEFLIYFQGNSAPDKSGLPSDRFSAERTGGSVSTLTIQRTQQEDSAVYLCASSPIRGRTDTQYFGPGTRLTVL.